What follows describes a single TCR beta chain. The assay was immunoSEQ multiplex PCR, and TCRdb's table has in-frame clones only and misses some. This table has over 150,000 clones, 88% appearing once. In germline, CDR1 is SGHTA, CDR2 FQGNSA. This CDR3 has 13 amino acids. Deletions cut 5 bases from V and 7 bases from J, with 14 bases between. This sample was taken from a study of blood T cell repertoires in COVID-19. Study details: There were acute and convalescent COVID-19 samples, and they came from the United States, Italy and Spain.

This TCR derives from a man aged 45-65 years with COVID-19, enrolled during active disease. Sequencing was performed on peripheral blood. The chain joins TRBV7-2 to TRBJ1-2; D perhaps matches TRBD1 (5 bases). The CDR3 nucleotides are TGTGCCAGCAGCCAATCAGGGTTAGTTGGCTACACCTTC. The encoded protein is CASSQSGLVGYTF.